A selection of T cell receptor beta chains follows, all from one sample in a study of tumour-infiltrating T cells in Burkitt lymphoma. TCRdb's table, derived via immunoSEQ multiplex PCR, lists solely in-frame clones and lacks some. The sample lists some 5,000 clones; roughly a tenth were seen once. The specimen sequenced was tumor tissue. These receptor sequences come from a human donor with diffuse large B-cell lymphoma. The CDR3 runs from the conserved cysteine through the conserved F or W. D genes are given only for firm matches. For some rows the clone size is stated as once, few or many, or as a class when expanded; others skip it.

>TRBV5-1|.|.|16|TRBJ2-2
CASSLGQTRNTGELFF
TGCGCCAGCAGCTTAGGACAGACTAGGAACACCGGGGAGCTGTTTTTT
>TRBV4-1|.|.|13|TRBJ2-1
CASSTQLSLEQFF
TGCGCCAGCAGCACCCAACTTAGCCTTGAGCAGTTCTTC
>TRBV6-5|.|.|15|TRBJ2-7
CASSRRYGGFHEQYF
TGTGCCAGCAGTCGACGGTACGGGGGATTCCACGAGCAGTACTTC
>TRBV7-9|few|TRBD1|16|TRBJ1-2
CASSSGGDSANYGYTF
TGTGCCAGCAGCTCCGGTGGGGACAGTGCTAACTATGGCTACACCTTC
>TRBV6-5|.|.|14|TRBJ1-1
CASRPDIWNTEAFF
TGTGCCAGCAGACCGGACATATGGAACACTGAAGCTTTCTTT
>TRBV28|.|TRBD2|13|TRBJ2-1
CASRAGAYNEQFF
TGTGCCAGCAGGGCGGGGGCCTACAATGAGCAGTTCTTC
>TRBV19|few|TRBD1|14|TRBJ1-1
CASRLTGTNTEAFF
TGTGCCAGTAGGCTGACAGGGACAAACACTGAAGCTTTCTTT
>TRBV5-4|.|.|14|TRBJ2-5
CASSYRAAGVKQYF
TGTGCCAGCAGCTACAGGGCTGCCGGAGTCAAGCAGTACTTC
>TRBV27|few|.|14|TRBJ1-1
CASSPHREITEAFF
TGTGCCAGCAGTCCCCACCGGGAAATCACTGAAGCTTTCTTT
>TRBV7-9|few|.|13|TRBJ2-7
CASSPQGGGEQYF
TGTGCCAGCAGCCCCCAGGGGGGCGGCGAGCAGTACTTC
>TRBV5-4|.|TRBD1|14|TRBJ2-5
CASSWTGGQETQYF
TGTGCCAGCAGCTGGACAGGGGGCCAAGAGACCCAGTACTTC
>TRBV16|few|.|16|TRBJ1-1
CASSQSRRTIGTEAFF
TGTGCCAGCAGCCAATCAAGGAGGACCATAGGCACTGAAGCTTTCTTT
>TRBV9|few|.|15|TRBJ1-2
CASSVEGQTNYGYTF
TGTGCCAGCAGCGTAGAAGGTCAGACTAACTATGGCTACACCTTC
>TRBV7-9|few|TRBD2|14|TRBJ2-1
CASRLGGTHNEQFF
TGTGCCAGCAGGTTGGGAGGGACCCACAATGAGCAGTTCTTC
>TRBV6-5|.|.|14|TRBJ2-3
CASSFLGITDTQYF
TGTGCCAGCAGTTTCCTAGGGATCACAGATACGCAGTATTTT
>TRBV10-3|.|TRBD1|15|TRBJ2-2
CAISGTGGETGELFF
TGTGCCATCAGTGGGACAGGGGGTGAGACCGGGGAGCTGTTTTTT
>TRBV19|few|.|13|TRBJ1-1
CASSRTLNTEAFF
TGTGCCAGTAGTCGGACGCTGAACACTGAAGCTTTCTTT
>TRBV7-2|.|TRBD2|15|TRBJ2-3
CASSFLAGVSDTQYF
TGTGCCAGCAGCTTCCTAGCGGGGGTTTCAGATACGCAGTATTTT
>TRBV19|.|.|12|TRBJ2-5
CASSIGGETQYF
TGTGCCAGTAGTATAGGGGGAGAGACCCAGTACTTC
>TRBV7-8|few|.|15|TRBJ1-2
CASSLGGAINYGYTF
TGTGCCAGCAGCTTAGGGGGGGCAATTAACTATGGCTACACCTTC
>TRBV5-1|few|TRBD1|17|TRBJ1-3
CASGRDRGLSSGNTIYF
TGCGCCAGCGGCAGGGACAGGGGTTTGAGCTCTGGAAACACCATATATTTT
>TRBV7-8|.|.|13|TRBJ1-2
CASSLAGVRGYTF
TGTGCCAGCAGCTTAGCAGGGGTTCGGGGCTACACCTTC
>TRBV28|.|.|14|TRBJ2-3
CASSHPAGPDTQYF
TGTGCCAGCAGTCACCCCGCAGGGCCAGATACGCAGTATTTT
>TRBV11-2|.|.|12|TRBJ2-5
CASSSGEETQYF
TGTGCCAGCAGCTCGGGGGAAGAGACCCAGTACTTC
>TRBV6-5|.|.|15|TRBJ1-5
CASSPLLGALGPQHF
TGTGCCAGCAGCCCCCTTCTCGGGGCTCTAGGGCCCCAGCATTTT
>TRBV11-2|.|.|15|TRBJ1-4
CASSLDWGAGEKLFF
TGTGCCAGCAGCTTAGATTGGGGGGCCGGGGAAAAACTGTTTTTT
>TRBV5-6|.|TRBD1|14|TRBJ2-5
CASSLGGQGKTQYF
TGTGCCAGCAGCTTGGGGGGACAGGGAAAGACCCAGTACTTC
>TRBV4-1|few|.|14|TRBJ1-6
CASSQVGYNSPLHF
TGCGCCAGCAGCCAAGTCGGTTATAATTCACCCCTCCACTTT
>TRBV2|.|.|14|TRBJ1-4
CATQSGLVNEKLFF
TGTGCCACCCAATCGGGACTCGTTAATGAAAAACTGTTTTTT
>TRBV5-1|few|TRBD2|13|TRBJ2-3
CASPSGDTDTQYF
TGCGCCAGCCCAAGCGGGGACACAGATACGCAGTATTTT
>TRBV9|.|.|16|TRBJ2-6
CASSATGVSGANVLTF
TGTGCCAGCAGCGCGACAGGTGTCTCTGGGGCCAACGTCCTGACTTTC
>TRBV6-5|.|.|15|TRBJ2-7
CASSYYTETSYEQYF
TGTGCCAGCAGTTACTATACAGAAACTTCCTACGAGCAGTACTTC
>TRBV19|.|.|13|TRBJ1-2
CASTPTPNYGYTF
TGTGCCAGTACCCCGACGCCTAACTATGGCTACACCTTC
>TRBV27|.|TRBD1|15|TRBJ2-1
CASSIGDRAYNEQFF
TGTGCCAGCAGCATCGGGGACAGGGCATACAATGAGCAGTTCTTC
>TRBV7-2|few|.|14|TRBJ1-5
CASSLVLGLQPQHF
TGTGCCAGCAGCTTAGTTTTAGGGCTTCAGCCCCAGCATTTT